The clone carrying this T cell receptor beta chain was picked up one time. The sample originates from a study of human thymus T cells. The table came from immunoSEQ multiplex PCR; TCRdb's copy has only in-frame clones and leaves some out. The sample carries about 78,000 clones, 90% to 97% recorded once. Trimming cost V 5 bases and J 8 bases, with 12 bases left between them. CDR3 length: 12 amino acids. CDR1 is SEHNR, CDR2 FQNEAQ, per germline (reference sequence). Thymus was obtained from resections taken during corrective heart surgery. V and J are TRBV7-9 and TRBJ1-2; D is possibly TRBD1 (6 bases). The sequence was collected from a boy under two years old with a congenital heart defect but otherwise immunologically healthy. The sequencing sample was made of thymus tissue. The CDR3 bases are TGTGCCAGCAGCCGGCACAGGGAAGGCTACACCTTC. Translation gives CASSRHREGYTF.